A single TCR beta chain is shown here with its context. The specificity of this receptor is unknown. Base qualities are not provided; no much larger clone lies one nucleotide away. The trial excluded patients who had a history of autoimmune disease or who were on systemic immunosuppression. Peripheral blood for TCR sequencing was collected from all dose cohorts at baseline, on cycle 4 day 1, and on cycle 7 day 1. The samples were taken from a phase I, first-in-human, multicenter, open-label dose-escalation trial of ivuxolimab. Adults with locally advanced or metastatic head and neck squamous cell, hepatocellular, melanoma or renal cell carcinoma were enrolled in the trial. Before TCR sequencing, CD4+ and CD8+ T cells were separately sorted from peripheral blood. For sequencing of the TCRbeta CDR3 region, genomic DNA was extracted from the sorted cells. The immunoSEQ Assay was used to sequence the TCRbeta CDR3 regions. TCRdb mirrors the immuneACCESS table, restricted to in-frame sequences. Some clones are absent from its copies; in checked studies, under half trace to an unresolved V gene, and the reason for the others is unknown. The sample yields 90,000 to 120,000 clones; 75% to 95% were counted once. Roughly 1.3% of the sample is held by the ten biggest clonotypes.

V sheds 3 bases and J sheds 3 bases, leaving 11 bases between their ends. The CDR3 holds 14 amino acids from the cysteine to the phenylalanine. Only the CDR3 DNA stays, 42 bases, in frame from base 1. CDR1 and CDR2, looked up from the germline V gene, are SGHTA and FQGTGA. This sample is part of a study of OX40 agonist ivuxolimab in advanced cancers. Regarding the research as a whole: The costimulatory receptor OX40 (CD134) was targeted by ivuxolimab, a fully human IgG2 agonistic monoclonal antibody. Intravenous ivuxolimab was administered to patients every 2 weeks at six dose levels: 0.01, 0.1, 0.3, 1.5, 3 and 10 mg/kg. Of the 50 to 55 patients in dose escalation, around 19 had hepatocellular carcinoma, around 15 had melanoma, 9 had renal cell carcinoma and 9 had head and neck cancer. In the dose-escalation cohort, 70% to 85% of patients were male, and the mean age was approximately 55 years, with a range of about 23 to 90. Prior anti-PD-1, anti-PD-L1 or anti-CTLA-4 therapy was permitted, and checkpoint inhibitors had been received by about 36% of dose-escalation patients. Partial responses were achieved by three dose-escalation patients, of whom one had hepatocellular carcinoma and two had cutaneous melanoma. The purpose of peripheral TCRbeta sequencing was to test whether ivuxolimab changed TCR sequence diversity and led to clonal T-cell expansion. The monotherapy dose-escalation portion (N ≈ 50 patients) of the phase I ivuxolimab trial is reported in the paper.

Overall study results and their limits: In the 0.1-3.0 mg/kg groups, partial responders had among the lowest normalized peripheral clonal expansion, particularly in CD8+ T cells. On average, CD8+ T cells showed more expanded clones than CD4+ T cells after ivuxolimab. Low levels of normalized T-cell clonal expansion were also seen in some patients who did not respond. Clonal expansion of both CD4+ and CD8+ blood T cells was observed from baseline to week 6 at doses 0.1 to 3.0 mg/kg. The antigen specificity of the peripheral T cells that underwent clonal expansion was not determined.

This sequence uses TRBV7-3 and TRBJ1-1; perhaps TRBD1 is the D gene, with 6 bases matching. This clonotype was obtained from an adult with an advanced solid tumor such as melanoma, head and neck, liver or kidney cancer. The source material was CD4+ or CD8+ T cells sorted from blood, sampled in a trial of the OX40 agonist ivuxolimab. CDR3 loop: CASSFRGPDTEAFF. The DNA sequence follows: TGTGCCAGCAGCTTCCGGGGGCCGGACACTGAAGCTTTCTTT. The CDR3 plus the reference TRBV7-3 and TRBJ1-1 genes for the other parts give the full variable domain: GAGVSQTPSNKVTEKGKYVELRCDPISGHTALYWYRQSLGQGPEFLIYFQGTGAADDSGLPNDRFFAVRPEGSVSTLKIQRTERGDSAVYLCASSFRGPDTEAFFGQGTRLTVV.